The next 8 T cell receptor beta chains were all read from a single sample in a study of cytomegalovirus exposure and HLA in healthy donors. PCR amplification relied on 60 Vbeta primers (plus 13 Jbeta primers). TCRdb's table, derived via immunoSEQ multiplex PCR, lists solely in-frame clones and lacks some. The sample records 150,000 to 200,000 clones, roughly 78% being singletons. Sequencing was performed on PBMCs. These receptors all come from a woman in her thirties or forties in good health and CMV-seronegative.

The V gene is TRBV5-1, the J gene TRBJ1-1; TRBD1 agrees at 8 bases. V lost 0 bases, J lost 6 bases, and 7 bases stayed unmatched. Looked up from germline, CDR1 is SGHRS and CDR2 is YFSETQ. The CDR3 consists of 15 residues. CDR3 sequence: CASSLVGAGGSEAFF. In DNA form, the CDR3 reads TGCGCCAGCAGCTTGGTTGGGGCAGGGGGCTCTGAAGCTTTCTTT.

The V gene is TRBV6-1, the J gene TRBJ2-5; TRBD2 matches at 13 bases. The length of the CDR3 is 15 residues. J gave up 3 bases and V 6 bases, and 4 bases lay outside the gene matches. In germline, CDR1 is MNHNS, CDR2 SASEGT. CDR3 nucleotides: TGTGCCAGCAGCTTACTAGCGGGGGGGAAAGAGACCCAGTACTTC. Amino acids: CASSLLAGGKETQYF.

V gene TRBV7-9 combines with J gene TRBJ2-7, with TRBD2 matching 10 bases. Germline V gene lookup returns CDR1 SEHNR and CDR2 FQNEAQ (reference sequence). The CDR3 extends over 16 amino acids. The J segment lost 0 bases and the V segment lost 6 bases, leaving 8 bases of the junction unmatched. CDR3 sequence (DNA): TGTGCCAGCAGATATGCAGCGGGGGGGAGCTCCTACGAGCAGTACTTC. Protein product: CASRYAAGGSSYEQYF.

J is TRBJ1-1 and V is TRBV27; TRBD1 aligns across 12 bases. J gave up 4 bases and V 5 bases, and 14 bases lay outside the gene matches. Per the germline V gene, CDR1 is MNHEY and CDR2 is SMNVEV (reference sequence). The CDR3 is 18 amino acids. The CDR3 nucleotides are TGTGCCAGCAGTCTTCTCTCAGGGACAGGGGGCGCGAGCACTGAAGCTTTCTTT. Translated, it gives CASSLLSGTGGASTEAFF.

This clone was found a few times. The J gene is TRBJ1-2, the V gene TRBV6-1; no definite D call. The germline CDR1 and CDR2 sequences are MNHNS and SASEGT. V was shortened by 1 base and J by 5 bases, with 11 bases between the two germline ends. This CDR3 contains 14 residues. The DNA for the CDR3 is TGTGCCAGCAGTGAAGACCGGTATATGTATGGCTACACCTTC. Protein product: CASSEDRYMYGYTF.

The CDR3 region is CASGLVAQPQHF. CDR3 DNA sequence: TGTGCTAGTGGTTTGGTAGCTCAGCCCCAGCATTTT. The rearrangement links TRBV12-5 to TRBJ1-5, with unresolved D. In germline, CDR1 is LGHNT, CDR2 FRNRAP. The length of the CDR3 is 12 residues. V lost 0 bases to trimming and J lost 6 bases, with 3 bases between them.

This chain links TRBV10-3 with TRBJ1-2; D is perhaps TRBD1 (5 bases). The V and J ends lost 0 bases and 8 bases respectively, with 13 bases between them. CDR1 and CDR2 from the germline V gene are ENHRY and SYGVKD. The CDR3 totals 14 residues. CDR3 DNA sequence: TGTGCCATCAGTGAGTCGGGGCAGGCGGAGGGCTACACCTTC. Amino acid sequence: CAISESGQAEGYTF.

This clone was seen just once. The rearrangement uses TRBV18 and TRBJ1-2, with D maybe TRBD1 (6 bases). Deletions cut 3 bases from V and 0 bases from J, with 11 bases between. CDR3 length: 15 residues. The germline V gene encodes CDR1 KGHSH and CDR2 LQKENI. The CDR3 is CASSPDRKANYGYTF. DNA for the CDR3: TGTGCCAGCTCACCCGACAGGAAAGCTAACTATGGCTACACCTTC.